Sequencing of this TCR beta chain was carried out in a study of cytomegalovirus exposure and HLA in healthy donors. Overall study: About 85 million unique TCR sequences came from HLA-typed donors in an early release.

Comment on this clone: Its antigen is not identified.

Findings and limits, study-wide: The study carried out a later analysis of TCR beta sequences. It associated roughly 17,000 of them with specific HLA alleles at a false discovery rate of 0.05. Sequencing probably produced one cluster of sequence variants that were highly shared. An analysis was carried out at a later point. It showed that HLA-associated TCR beta chains were more clonally expanded than equally common non-associated chains.

The PCR had 60 Vbeta and 13 Jbeta primers. Data came from immunoSEQ multiplex PCR; TCRdb stores just in-frame clones and leaves some out. The sample has tens of thousands of clones; roughly 79% are singletons. V was pared by 6 bases and J by 0 bases, with 14 bases between. Germline V gene lookup returns CDR1 MNHNS and CDR2 SASEGT. This CDR3 is built from 15 residues. This sequence originates from a female donor in good health and CMV-seronegative. The V call is TRBV6-1, the J call TRBJ1-1, with a tentative D call TRBD1 (6 bases). Source material: PBMCs. The DNA of the CDR3 is TGTGCCAGCAGGTGGACAGACACTATGAACACTGAAGCTTTCTTT. This translates into CASRWTDTMNTEAFF.